A selection of T cell receptor beta chains follows, all from one sample in a study of molecular identifiers for immune sequencing clone quantification. TCRdb re-called the PCR reads with MiXCR, one entry per CDR3 protein. The sample lists under 600,000 distinct CDR3 sequences, under 30% occurring once. The sequenced material came from naive CD8+ T cells from blood, with Jurkat cell RNA spiked in. All receptors come from a human donor in good health. Some libraries in this study had Jurkat cell RNA spiked in. CDR3s include the opening cysteine and the closing phenylalanine or tryptophan. D genes are given only for firm matches. Rows may omit the clone size; those that give it use once, few, many or a size class.

j_call: TRBJ2-3
v_call: TRBV6-6
clone_size: many
d_call: -
cdr3_nt: TGTGCCAGCAATCCGATTGGAGATACGCAGTATTTT
cdr3_aa: CASNPIGDTQYF

j_call: TRBJ1-1
v_call: TRBV20-1
clone_size: few
d_call: -
cdr3_nt: TGCAGTGCTAGTTTTGGGATAGTAACTTTCTTT
cdr3_aa: CSASFGIVTFF

j_call: TRBJ2-3
v_call: TRBV6-5
clone_size: many
d_call: -
cdr3_nt: TGTGCCAGCAGTTACGGGGGCGGGACTACTAAAACAGATACGCAGTATTTT
cdr3_aa: CASSYGGGTTKTDTQYF

j_call: TRBJ2-3
v_call: TRBV6-5
clone_size: many
d_call: -
cdr3_nt: TGTGCCAGCAGCGCGACTAGCACAGATACGCAGTATTTT
cdr3_aa: CASSATSTDTQYF

j_call: TRBJ2-7
v_call: TRBV6-5
clone_size: -
d_call: -
cdr3_nt: TGTGCCAGCAGCCAGACTAGTTGGGGCTACGAGCAGTACTTC
cdr3_aa: CASSQTSWGYEQYF

j_call: TRBJ2-7
v_call: TRBV4-1
clone_size: few
d_call: TRBD2
cdr3_nt: TGCGCCAGCAGCCATGATAGCGGGAGGGCCTACGAGCAGTACTTC
cdr3_aa: CASSHDSGRAYEQYF

j_call: TRBJ1-2
v_call: TRBV7-9
clone_size: -
d_call: -
cdr3_nt: TGTGCCAGCACCCTGGGAGCTAACTATGGCTACACCTTC
cdr3_aa: CASTLGANYGYTF

j_call: TRBJ2-5
v_call: TRBV4-1
clone_size: few
d_call: TRBD2
cdr3_nt: TGCGCCAGCAGCCAGCAGCGGGGCCAAGAGACCCAGTACTTC
cdr3_aa: CASSQQRGQETQYF

j_call: TRBJ1-2
v_call: TRBV7-9
clone_size: few
d_call: -
cdr3_nt: TGTGCCACCCTCGAGGGGGGGTCTGGCTACACCTTC
cdr3_aa: CATLEGGSGYTF

j_call: TRBJ2-7
v_call: TRBV7-9
clone_size: -
d_call: -
cdr3_nt: TGTGCCAGCAGCGACCGTGACCGTTTAGTTTTCTACGGGCAGTACTTC
cdr3_aa: CASSDRDRLVFYGQYF

j_call: TRBJ2-5
v_call: TRBV6-5
clone_size: -
d_call: -
cdr3_nt: TGTGCCAGCAGTTACTCGTTTTTGCGACAGGAACAAGAGACCAAGTACTTC
cdr3_aa: CASSYSFLRQEQETKYF

j_call: TRBJ2-3
v_call: TRBV3-1
clone_size: few
d_call: TRBD2
cdr3_nt: TGTGCCAGCAGCCACGAGTTAACCGGACTAGCGATGGCAGATACGCAGTATTTT
cdr3_aa: CASSHELTGLAMADTQYF

j_call: TRBJ2-1
v_call: TRBV5-5
clone_size: -
d_call: -
cdr3_nt: TGTGCCAGCAGCGTGACGGAAACTGAGCAGTTCTTC
cdr3_aa: CASSVTETEQFF

j_call: TRBJ2-1
v_call: TRBV6-5
clone_size: -
d_call: -
cdr3_nt: TGTGCCAGCAGTTACTCTGCAGGGACATACAATGAGCAGTTCTTC
cdr3_aa: CASSYSAGTYNEQFF

j_call: TRBJ2-1
v_call: TRBV7-3
clone_size: many
d_call: -
cdr3_nt: TGTGCCAGCAGCTACAGACCCGGGATTAACAATGAGCAGTTCTTC
cdr3_aa: CASSYRPGINNEQFF

j_call: TRBJ2-1
v_call: TRBV6-5
clone_size: many
d_call: TRBD2
cdr3_nt: TGTGCCAGCAGTTACGTTAGCGGGAGTAGCAATGAGCAGTTCTTC
cdr3_aa: CASSYVSGSSNEQFF

j_call: TRBJ2-5
v_call: TRBV19
clone_size: many
d_call: -
cdr3_nt: TGTGCCAGTAGTATGGTAGCGCTGAACCAAGAGACCCAGTACTTC
cdr3_aa: CASSMVALNQETQYF

j_call: TRBJ2-7
v_call: TRBV19
clone_size: -
d_call: -
cdr3_nt: TGTGCCAGTAGTCTGGGGCGGTATGGCTACGAGCAGTACTTC
cdr3_aa: CASSLGRYGYEQYF

j_call: TRBJ1-1
v_call: TRBV12-3/TRBV12-4
clone_size: many
d_call: -
cdr3_nt: TGTGCCAGCCAATTAAGGACTGAAGCTTTCTTT
cdr3_aa: CASQLRTEAFF

j_call: TRBJ1-1
v_call: TRBV4-1
clone_size: -
d_call: -
cdr3_nt: TGCGCCAGCAGCCCCGCCGGGAAGAACACTAAAGCTTTCTTT
cdr3_aa: CASSPAGKNTKAFF

j_call: TRBJ1-5
v_call: TRBV10-2
clone_size: -
d_call: -
cdr3_nt: TGCGCCAGCAGTGAGTCCCGGGGGAACTATCAGCCCCAGCATTTT
cdr3_aa: CASSESRGNYQPQHF

j_call: TRBJ2-5
v_call: TRBV12-5
clone_size: -
d_call: -
cdr3_nt: TGTGCTAGTGGTTTGTTTGGGGGTGCGTGGGATCAAGAGACCCAGTACTTC
cdr3_aa: CASGLFGGAWDQETQYF

j_call: TRBJ2-3
v_call: TRBV7-9
clone_size: few
d_call: TRBD2
cdr3_nt: TGTGCCGGAAAACTAGCGGGGGGACGTAGCACAGATACGCAGTATTTT
cdr3_aa: CAGKLAGGRSTDTQYF

j_call: TRBJ1-1
v_call: TRBV6-2/TRBV6-3
clone_size: many
d_call: -
cdr3_nt: TGTGCCAGCAGTTACGATCCAGGGGCCACTGAAGCTTTCTTT
cdr3_aa: CASSYDPGATEAFF

j_call: TRBJ2-7
v_call: TRBV7-2
clone_size: -
d_call: TRBD2
cdr3_nt: TGTGCCAGCAGCCTGCTGGGTCTTGCTAGCGGGGGGGCCTCTTTTGTCCTCGAGCAGTACTTC
cdr3_aa: CASSLLGLASGGASFVLEQYF

j_call: TRBJ2-1
v_call: TRBV27
clone_size: few
d_call: TRBD1
cdr3_nt: TGTGCCAGCAGTCTCACAGGGGGCCCCTACAATGAGCAGTTCTTC
cdr3_aa: CASSLTGGPYNEQFF

j_call: TRBJ1-5
v_call: TRBV9
clone_size: many
d_call: -
cdr3_nt: TGTGCCAGCAGCGTAGATGGCGTCAATCAGCCCCAGCATTTT
cdr3_aa: CASSVDGVNQPQHF

j_call: TRBJ1-4
v_call: TRBV2
clone_size: many
d_call: -
cdr3_nt: TGTGCCAGCAGTGAAGGAAGGGCAATGAGTGAAAAACTGTTTTTT
cdr3_aa: CASSEGRAMSEKLFF

j_call: TRBJ1-6
v_call: TRBV14
clone_size: few
d_call: -
cdr3_nt: TGTGCCAGCAGCCAAGACGACGGGGCAGGGATTAGTTCACCCCTCCACTTT
cdr3_aa: CASSQDDGAGISSPLHF

j_call: TRBJ2-1
v_call: TRBV11-2
clone_size: -
d_call: -
cdr3_nt: TGTGCCAGCAGCCCAGGGTTGTCCTACAATGAGCAGTTCTTC
cdr3_aa: CASSPGLSYNEQFF

j_call: TRBJ2-7
v_call: TRBV7-9
clone_size: -
d_call: -
cdr3_nt: TGTGCCAGCAGCTCCATGGGAAAGGGAGACTCCTACGAGCAGTACTTC
cdr3_aa: CASSSMGKGDSYEQYF

j_call: TRBJ1-1
v_call: TRBV29-1
clone_size: many
d_call: -
cdr3_nt: TGCAGCGTTGCGGCGGGGGGCACTGAAGCTTTCTTT
cdr3_aa: CSVAAGGTEAFF

j_call: TRBJ2-3
v_call: TRBV7-9
clone_size: -
d_call: -
cdr3_nt: TGTGCCAGCCGCCGGTCTAGCCCCGCTACGCAGTATTTT
cdr3_aa: CASRRSSPATQYF

j_call: TRBJ2-3
v_call: TRBV9
clone_size: -
d_call: TRBD2
cdr3_nt: TGTGCCAGCAGCGTAACGGCTAGCGGTACAGATACGCAGTATTTT
cdr3_aa: CASSVTASGTDTQYF

j_call: TRBJ1-3
v_call: TRBV7-9
clone_size: -
d_call: -
cdr3_nt: TGTGCCAGCAGCTTGTGGGAGAGGGGAAACTCTGGAAACACCATATATTTT
cdr3_aa: CASSLWERGNSGNTIYF

j_call: TRBJ1-1
v_call: TRBV12-5
clone_size: many
d_call: -
cdr3_nt: TGTGCTAGTGGTTTGGGAGGGGAGAACACTGAAGCTTTCTTT
cdr3_aa: CASGLGGENTEAFF

j_call: TRBJ1-3
v_call: TRBV19
clone_size: -
d_call: TRBD1
cdr3_nt: TGTGCCAGTAGTGCTTGGACAGGGCGGTATGGAAACACCATATATTTT
cdr3_aa: CASSAWTGRYGNTIYF

j_call: TRBJ1-5
v_call: TRBV12-3/TRBV12-4
clone_size: few
d_call: -
cdr3_nt: TGTGCCAGCAGTTTAGCGTTCTATTCGAGGAAAATGGAGGATCAGCCCCAGCATTTT
cdr3_aa: CASSLAFYSRKMEDQPQHF

j_call: TRBJ2-3
v_call: TRBV27
clone_size: few
d_call: -
cdr3_nt: TGTGCCAGCAGTTTCTACACTAGCACAGATACGCAGTATTTT
cdr3_aa: CASSFYTSTDTQYF

j_call: TRBJ1-4
v_call: TRBV30
clone_size: -
d_call: -
cdr3_nt: TGTGCCTGGAGTCCGGTCGGGGCCCCCAATGAAAAACTGTTTTTT
cdr3_aa: CAWSPVGAPNEKLFF